One T cell receptor (beta chain) is described in this entry. The target of this receptor is not known. Per-base quality was not reported, and no clone a single base away is much larger than it. Other DNA sequences within the sample encode an identical CDR3. The germline V gene (reference sequence) gives CDR1 as SEHNR and CDR2 as FQNEAQ. V is cut by 5 bases and J by 0 bases, and the space between the germline ends is 11 bases. The CDR3 measures 14 amino acids from cysteine to phenylalanine. The sequence is cut down to CDR3 DNA, 42 bases in frame from base 1. This specimen comes from a study of shared clonotypes between healthy human individuals (TCRdb year 2020). In terms of the full investigation: The cohort included three men and a couple of women between 18 and 49 years of age. For each donor, CD4 naive and CD4 memory were each given three plates, CD8 naive was given two plates, and CD8 memory was given one plate. Blood TCR repertoires of a handful of healthy adults were deeply sequenced to estimate repertoire size and the extent of clonotype sharing between individuals. Different laboratories and diverse techniques were used to prepare libraries and sequence TCR repertoires, to increase sequencing depth and limit assay-specific biases. Between about 0.8 and 9 billion PBMCs per donor were obtained by leukapheresis. Study-wide findings and limitations: Estimated clonotype richness was generally larger for naive than for memory subsets. Across four donors, 4.5% to 6.5% of naive CD4, roughly 3.3% of naive CD8, around 2.5% of memory CD4, and about 0.4% of memory CD8 clonotypes were shared. Incomplete sequencing was indicated by rarefaction of sorted-subset datasets, despite the large sequencing depth. Pairwise subsampling led to the expectation that sequencing depth would affect the degree of clonotype sharing among donors. Because the study included only a small number of donors, the genetic and exposure-history diversity represented was limited. Sampling was restricted to blood, and TCR repertoires in tissues likely differ from the TCR repertoires found in blood. Compared with non-shared clonotypes, the clonotypes found in all four sorted-subset donors had higher generation probabilities.

Using the deep immunoSEQ assay, TCR CDR3 regions were amplified from genomic DNA by multiplex PCR. Extracted genomic DNA from each cell subset was distributed evenly across all wells of several immunoSEQ 96-well plates, and each plate was treated as a replicate. Each replicate PCR for sorted subsets received about 200 ng genomic DNA, equal to about 30,000 T cell genomes. Purified libraries were measured with a Qubit 3.0 fluorometer, size-checked on a Bioanalyzer 2100, and measured again with the KAPA Library Quantification kit. Every immunoSEQ 96-well plate was sequenced on a dedicated single-read 150-cycle Illumina NextSeq 550 flow cell. The paper's processing steps were these. Because only junctional sequences without quality scores were contained in the immunoSEQ output, filtering matching that applied to full-length reads could not be performed. Sequences were annotated with PyIR, a Python wrapper for IgBLAST v1.9, and V/J genes and CDR3 were assigned using IMGT germline references. Reads were removed for weak V/J assignments (E-value above 1e-6), missing CDR3, stop codons, out-of-frame junctions, or ambiguous translated residues. V3J clonotypes were defined by identical inferred V gene, J gene, and CDR3 amino acid sequence. Percentage overlap between repertoires was computed as shared unique clonotypes divided by the size of the smaller repertoire. Three approaches were used to assess repertoire richness: RTK rarefaction, the Chao1 estimator, and Recon v2.1 estimates of unobserved clonotypes. For all TCRbeta clonotypes obtained by the gDNA method from a few donors, generation probabilities were computed with OLGA. TCRdb took this table from immuneACCESS and kept in-frame rearrangements with V and J called. Such tables lack part of the clones; where checked against another copy, unresolved V genes explain under half of the gap, and the rest is unexplained. The V and J calls and the clone size are those of that table, but D and trimming were determined from the DNA. The sample table shows more than 2 million clones, and under 97% are seen once. The top ten clonotypes cover over 0.1% of the sample.

The donors were healthy, HIV-negative adults who had no recently reported acute infections or vaccinations. Only Caucasian adults living in Nashville, Tennessee, USA were represented among the donors. Magnetic negative selection was used to enrich CD4+ T cells, after which naive cells were positively selected on CD45RA and the negative fraction became the memory subset. Blood was collected by leukapheresis, and PBMCs were isolated by Ficoll-Histopaque density gradient centrifugation and then cryopreserved in liquid nitrogen vapor phase. Analytical flow cytometry was used to check the purity and quantity of each magnetically sorted T cell population. Genomic DNA was isolated from every sorted fraction and measured by UV absorbance on a Nanodrop 2000c.

The receptor comes from a young man in good health. Sequenced material: naive CD4+ T cells sorted from blood. The cell subset or site label here, explained by the study, means: CD45RA+ positively selected. The sequence links TRBV7-9 to TRBJ2-7, and possibly TRBD1, on 6 matching bases. The CDR3 region reads CASSPTGDSYEQYF. In nucleotide form, the sequence is TGTGCCAGCAGCCCGACAGGAGACTCCTACGAGCAGTACTTC.